The present T cell receptor (beta chain) was sequenced within a study of STAT3 mutations in large granular lymphocyte leukemia. With 6 bases removed from V and 5 bases from J, the gap between germline ends came to 16 bases. The CDR3 loop spans 15 amino acids. The germline CDR1 and CDR2 sequences are SGHAT and FQNNGV. This clone was seen a single time. What it binds is unknown. Method: immunoSEQ multiplex PCR; TCRdb's copy keeps in-frame clones and lacks some. The table shows more than 25,000 clones, with over 60% occurring only once. Study findings and constraints: At least one immunodominant TCR beta clonotype appeared in every T-cell large granular lymphocyte leukemia patient.

The sequenced sample was peripheral blood mononuclear cells. The sequence was obtained from a woman between 45 and 65 years old with T-cell large granular lymphocyte leukemia. Some clones in this sample may be carry-over from other donors' samples. The J gene is TRBJ2-2, the V gene TRBV11-2; either TRBD1 or TRBD2 may supply D (5 bases each). CDR3 loop: CASRIRVWGTGELFF. The DNA for the CDR3 is TGTGCCAGCAGGATAAGGGTCTGGGGGACCGGGGAGCTGTTTTTT. The full variable domain, rest sourced from reference TRBV11-2 and TRBJ2-2, is EAGVAQSPRYKIIEKRQSVAFWCNPISGHATLYWYQQILGQGPKLLIQFQNNGVVDDSQLPKDRFSAERLKGVDSTLKIQPAKLEDSAVYLCASRIRVWGTGELFFGEGSRLTVL.